The clone carrying this T cell receptor beta chain was seen repeatedly, ten times or more. Its antigen remains unknown. This specimen comes from a study of regulatory T cells in long-lasting Graves disease. General study findings and limits: Persistent disease showed a preference for TRBV28, TRBJ1-2 and TRBJ2-5.

Time point specified: newly diagnosed GD, antithyroid drugs for less than 3 months. PBMC RNA served as the TCR library source. The V and J ends lost 4 bases and 6 bases, in that order; junction bases with no gene match: 6. Germline V gene lookup returns CDR1 MDHEN and CDR2 SYDVKM. This CDR3 contains 14 residues. For TCR beta, libraries came from iRepertoire HTBI primers and Arm-PCR of CDR3 regions. TCRdb ran MiXCR on the multiplex PCR reads and lists one entry per CDR3 protein. Of around 500,000 distinct CDR3 sequences in the sample, approximately 12% were seen once. These sequences were also reported in another study, on T cells in Graves' hyperthyroidism and ophthalmopathy. From that second work: Exclusions: uncontrolled infection, other autoimmune disease, pregnancy, lactation.

The chain combines TRBV28 with TRBJ2-5, with 9 bases fitting TRBD2. Source: peripheral blood mononuclear cells (PBMCs), taken at new diagnosis, from a patient treated with antithyroid drugs. The source of this sequence is a young man with Graves disease. The CDR3 sequence is CASSSAGLAKTQYF. DNA for the CDR3: TGTGCCAGCAGTTCCGCGGGACTAGCAAAGACCCAGTACTTC. The whole variable domain, remainder taken from reference TRBV28 and TRBJ2-5, is DVKVTQSSRYLVKRTGEKVFLECVQDMDHENMFWYRQDPGLGLRLIYFSYDVKMKEKGDIPEGYSVSREKKERFSLILESASTNQTSMYLCASSSAGLAKTQYFGPGTRLLVL.